This passage covers 18 T cell receptor beta chains from one sample sequenced in a study of OX40 agonist ivuxolimab in advanced cancers. Generated by immunoSEQ multiplex PCR, the TCRdb table keeps only in-frame clones and is missing some. The table includes roughly 25,000 clones, about four fifths detected once. Sequenced here: CD4+ or CD8+ T cells sorted from blood, sampled in a trial of the OX40 agonist ivuxolimab. The receptors here all came from an adult with an advanced solid tumor such as melanoma, head and neck, liver or kidney cancer.

CDR3 residues: CASSKGVLVTEAFF. CDR3 DNA: TGTGCCAGCAGTAAGGGGGTGCTCGTGACTGAAGCTTTCTTT. This rearrangement joins TRBV2 to TRBJ1-1, with D maybe TRBD1 (6 bases). Germline lookup yields CDR1 SNHLY and CDR2 FYNNEI. V lost 5 bases and J lost 5, with 15 bases in between. The CDR3 sequence is 14 residues long.

The V and J genes are TRBV2 and TRBJ2-1; D gene uncertain. This CDR3 contains 10 residues. From germline, CDR1 is SNHLY and CDR2 FYNNEI. The ends were cut back, 4 bases at V and 12 bases at J, with 7 bases in the middle. This CDR3 is CASSGLMQFF. For the CDR3, the DNA is TGTGCCAGCAGTGGACTTATGCAGTTCTTC.

The chain links TRBV28 to TRBJ2-7; D is perhaps TRBD1 (5 bases). With 3 bases removed from V and 2 bases from J, the gap between germline ends came to 11 bases. CDR3 size: 14 residues. Germline CDR1 MDHEN, CDR2 SYDVKM. CDR3 sequence: CASSFRGYAYEQYF. Written as DNA, the CDR3 is TGTGCCAGCAGTTTTAGGGGTTACGCCTACGAGCAGTACTTC. The variable domain in full, with the rest retrieved from reference TRBV28 and TRBJ2-7, is DVKVTQSSRYLVKRTGEKVFLECVQDMDHENMFWYRQDPGLGLRLIYFSYDVKMKEKGDIPEGYSVSREKKERFSLILESASTNQTSMYLCASSFRGYAYEQYFGPGTRLTVT.

The rearrangement joins TRBV19 to TRBJ2-2, with D possibly being TRBD1 or TRBD2 (6 bases each). The CDR3 covers 16 residues. The germline V and J ends were trimmed by 5 bases and 3 bases, with 16 bases remaining between them. Germline lookup yields CDR1 LNHDA and CDR2 SQIVND (reference sequence). The CDR3 protein is CASSVGRDIYTGELFF. The CDR3 DNA is TGTGCCAGTAGTGTAGGGCGGGACATCTACACCGGGGAGCTGTTTTTT.

This chain links TRBV6-1 with TRBJ1-6; possible D gene TRBD1, 6 bases. CDR1 and CDR2 (germline): MNHNS, SASEGT. Deletions cut 6 bases from V and 7 bases from J, with 22 bases between. The CDR3 totals 17 residues. DNA of the CDR3: TGTGCCAGCAGCGAACGAGAGGGGGGCCTAGTAAATTCACCCCTCCACTTT. Amino acids: CASSEREGGLVNSPLHF.

V usage is TRBV7-9 and J usage is TRBJ2-2, with a possible D match to TRBD2 (5 bases). Germline V gives CDR1 SEHNR, CDR2 FQNEAQ (reference sequence). The CDR3 extends over 15 amino acids. V gave up 4 bases and J gave up 3 bases, with 12 bases separating them. The CDR3 DNA is TGTGCCAGCAGCTCCACTAGACTGGACACCGGGGAGCTGTTTTTT. It specifies CASSSTRLDTGELFF.

This clone was detected only a few times. V usage is TRBV5-5 and J usage is TRBJ2-2; no clear D gene. The length of the CDR3 is 14 residues. Trimming shortened V by 0 bases and J by 5 bases, and 8 bases separated the two germline ends. Germline CDR1 is SGHKS and CDR2 is YYEKEE (reference sequence). The CDR3 here is CASSLAYQTGELFF. In DNA, the CDR3 is TGTGCCAGCAGCTTGGCCTACCAGACCGGGGAGCTGTTTTTT.

The chain combines TRBV30 with TRBJ2-5; D possibly corresponds to TRBD1 (5 bases). The CDR3 length is 15 residues. The V end was cut by 0 bases, the J end by 4 bases, with 15 bases between. Germline V CDR1 and CDR2: GTSNPN, SVGIG (reference sequence). CDR3 sequence reads: CAWSVLAGRRETQYF. The CDR3 coding sequence is TGTGCCTGGAGTGTACTGGCAGGGCGCCGAGAGACCCAGTACTTC. Full variable domain (missing parts from reference TRBV30 and TRBJ2-5): SQTIHQWPATLVQPVGSPLSLECTVEGTSNPNLYWYRQAAGRGLQLLFYSVGIGQISSEVPQNLSASRPQDRQFILSSKKLLLSDSGFYLCAWSVLAGRRETQYFGPGTRLLVL.

V and J are TRBV11-2 and TRBJ1-2; 7 bases are shared with TRBD1. The CDR3 is 15 residues long. From germline, CDR1 is SGHAT and CDR2 FQNNGV. The J segment lost 7 bases and the V segment lost 1 base, leaving 9 bases of the junction unmatched. CDR3 in amino acids: CASSLAFSPGGGYTF. The CDR3 DNA reads TGTGCCAGCAGCTTAGCCTTTTCTCCAGGGGGTGGCTACACCTTC. Full variable domain (missing parts from reference TRBV11-2 and TRBJ1-2): EAGVAQSPRYKIIEKRQSVAFWCNPISGHATLYWYQQILGQGPKLLIQFQNNGVVDDSQLPKDRFSAERLKGVDSTLKIQPAKLEDSAVYLCASSLAFSPGGGYTFGSGTRLTVV.

V gene TRBV28 combines with J gene TRBJ2-3; TRBD2 agrees at 9 bases. The CDR3 has 16 amino acids. The V gene end was trimmed by 6 bases and the J gene end by 4 bases; junction bases not matched to a gene: 11. Germline V gives CDR1 MDHEN, CDR2 SYDVKM. The CDR3 region has the DNA TGTGCCAGCAGCGTAGGTGGGACTAGCAGTTCAGATACGCAGTATTTT. Translating gives CASSVGGTSSSDTQYF.

The chain has TRBV30 and TRBJ1-2; D is uncertain. The V gene's germline CDR1 is GTSNPN and CDR2 SVGIG (reference sequence). The CDR3 covers 12 residues. Trimming cost V 5 bases and J 5 bases, with 12 bases left between them. CDR3 bases: TGTGCCTGGGGCCCCGGGCGTTATGGCTACACCTTC. It translates to CAWGPGRYGYTF.

The chain is built from TRBV5-1 and TRBJ2-1, with 9 bases that match TRBD1. Germline V gene data show CDR1 as SGHRS and CDR2 as YFSETQ. CDR3 length: 15 amino acids. J lost 6 bases, V lost 4 bases, and 8 bases had no gene match. The CDR3 loop reads CASSTRTGVFNEQFF. In DNA form, the CDR3 reads TGCGCCAGCAGCACCAGGACAGGGGTCTTCAATGAGCAGTTCTTC.

The chain carries TRBV13 and TRBJ2-7, with 7 positions matching TRBD1. The trim removed 5 bases at V and 0 bases at J, leaving 7 bases unmatched. The V gene's germline CDR1 is PRHDT and CDR2 FYEKMQ (reference sequence). The CDR3 is 15 residues long. Here the CDR3 DNA reads TGTGCCAGCAGCCCCCGGACAGGATTCTCCTACGAGCAGTACTTC. This encodes CASSPRTGFSYEQYF. Together with reference TRBV13 and TRBJ2-7, the CDR3 gives the full variable domain: AAGVIQSPRHLIKEKRETATLKCYPIPRHDTVYWYQQGPGQDPQFLISFYEKMQSDKGSIPDRFSAQQFSDYHSELNMSSLELGDSALYFCASSPRTGFSYEQYFGPGTRLTVT.

Comment on this clone: Other DNA sequences in the sample encode the same CDR3. The chain has TRBV7-9 and TRBJ2-7; 8 nucleotides agree with TRBD2. Germline values: CDR1 SEHNR, CDR2 FQNEAQ (reference sequence). Germline trimming cut 1 base from V and 0 bases from J; bases unmatched to any gene: 5. The CDR3 runs 16 residues. The CDR3, as DNA: TGTGCCAGCAGCTTAGGGGGCGGGGGGAACTCCTACGAGCAGTACTTC. It translates to CASSLGGGGNSYEQYF.

The J gene is TRBJ2-2, the V gene TRBV6-6; D unresolved. Trimming removed 8 bases from V and 7 bases from J, with 8 bases in between. The CDR3 runs to 11 residues. The germline V gene has CDR1 MNHNY and CDR2 SVGAGI (reference sequence). For the CDR3, the DNA is TGTGCCAGCTCCAATTTCGGGGAGCTGTTTTTT. This encodes CASSNFGELFF.

The genes are TRBV6-5 and TRBJ1-5; no clear D. Germline lookup yields CDR1 MNHEY and CDR2 SVGAGI. V lost 5 bases to trimming and J lost 2 bases, with 7 bases between them. The CDR3 has 13 amino acids. This CDR3 is CASSEYGNQPQHF. DNA for the CDR3: TGTGCCAGCAGTGAATACGGCAATCAGCCCCAGCATTTT.

The chain links TRBV2 to TRBJ2-7; D might be TRBD2 (5 bases). The CDR3 sequence is 11 residues long. V was trimmed by 10 bases and J by 0 bases, leaving 7 bases between them. From germline, CDR1 is SNHLY and CDR2 FYNNEI. The CDR3 bases are TGTGCCACCCGGGACTCCTACGAGCAGTACTTC. The encoded protein is CATRDSYEQYF.

This clone was counted a few times. The chain carries TRBV9 and TRBJ1-1; D is ambiguous. Germline V gene sequence: CDR1 SGDLS, CDR2 YYNGEE. Trimming took 6 bases from V and 1 from J, leaving 10 bases between them. This CDR3 region has 13 residues. The chain's CDR3 is CASTFTENTEAFF. In DNA, the CDR3 is TGTGCCAGCACCTTTACAGAGAACACTGAAGCTTTCTTT.